This TCR beta chain derives from a study of OX40 agonist ivuxolimab in advanced cancers. Germline CDR1 and CDR2: SGDLS and YYNGEE. The CDR3 runs to 14 residues. With 3 bases removed from V and 1 base from J, the gap between germline ends came to 7 bases. Study-wide results and caveats: Within 6 weeks, CD4+ and CD8+ blood T cells expanded clonally at 0.1 to 3.0 mg/kg.

Blood samples were obtained at baseline, cycle 4 day 1, and cycle 7 day 1. With regard to this clone: Its specificity is not known.

Profiling relied on immunoSEQ multiplex PCR, and the TCRdb table lists in-frame clones only, not all of them. The sample has just over 60,000 clones, under 95% seen once. The sequencing here drew on CD4+ or CD8+ T cells sorted from blood, taken in a trial of the OX40 agonist ivuxolimab. The chain couples TRBV9 to TRBJ2-2; D is unclear. The TCR was taken from an adult with an advanced solid tumor such as melanoma, head and neck, liver or kidney cancer. CDR3 sequence (DNA): TGTGCCAGCAGCGGGTTCAGGAACACCGGGGAGCTGTTTTTT. Amino acid sequence: CASSGFRNTGELFF.